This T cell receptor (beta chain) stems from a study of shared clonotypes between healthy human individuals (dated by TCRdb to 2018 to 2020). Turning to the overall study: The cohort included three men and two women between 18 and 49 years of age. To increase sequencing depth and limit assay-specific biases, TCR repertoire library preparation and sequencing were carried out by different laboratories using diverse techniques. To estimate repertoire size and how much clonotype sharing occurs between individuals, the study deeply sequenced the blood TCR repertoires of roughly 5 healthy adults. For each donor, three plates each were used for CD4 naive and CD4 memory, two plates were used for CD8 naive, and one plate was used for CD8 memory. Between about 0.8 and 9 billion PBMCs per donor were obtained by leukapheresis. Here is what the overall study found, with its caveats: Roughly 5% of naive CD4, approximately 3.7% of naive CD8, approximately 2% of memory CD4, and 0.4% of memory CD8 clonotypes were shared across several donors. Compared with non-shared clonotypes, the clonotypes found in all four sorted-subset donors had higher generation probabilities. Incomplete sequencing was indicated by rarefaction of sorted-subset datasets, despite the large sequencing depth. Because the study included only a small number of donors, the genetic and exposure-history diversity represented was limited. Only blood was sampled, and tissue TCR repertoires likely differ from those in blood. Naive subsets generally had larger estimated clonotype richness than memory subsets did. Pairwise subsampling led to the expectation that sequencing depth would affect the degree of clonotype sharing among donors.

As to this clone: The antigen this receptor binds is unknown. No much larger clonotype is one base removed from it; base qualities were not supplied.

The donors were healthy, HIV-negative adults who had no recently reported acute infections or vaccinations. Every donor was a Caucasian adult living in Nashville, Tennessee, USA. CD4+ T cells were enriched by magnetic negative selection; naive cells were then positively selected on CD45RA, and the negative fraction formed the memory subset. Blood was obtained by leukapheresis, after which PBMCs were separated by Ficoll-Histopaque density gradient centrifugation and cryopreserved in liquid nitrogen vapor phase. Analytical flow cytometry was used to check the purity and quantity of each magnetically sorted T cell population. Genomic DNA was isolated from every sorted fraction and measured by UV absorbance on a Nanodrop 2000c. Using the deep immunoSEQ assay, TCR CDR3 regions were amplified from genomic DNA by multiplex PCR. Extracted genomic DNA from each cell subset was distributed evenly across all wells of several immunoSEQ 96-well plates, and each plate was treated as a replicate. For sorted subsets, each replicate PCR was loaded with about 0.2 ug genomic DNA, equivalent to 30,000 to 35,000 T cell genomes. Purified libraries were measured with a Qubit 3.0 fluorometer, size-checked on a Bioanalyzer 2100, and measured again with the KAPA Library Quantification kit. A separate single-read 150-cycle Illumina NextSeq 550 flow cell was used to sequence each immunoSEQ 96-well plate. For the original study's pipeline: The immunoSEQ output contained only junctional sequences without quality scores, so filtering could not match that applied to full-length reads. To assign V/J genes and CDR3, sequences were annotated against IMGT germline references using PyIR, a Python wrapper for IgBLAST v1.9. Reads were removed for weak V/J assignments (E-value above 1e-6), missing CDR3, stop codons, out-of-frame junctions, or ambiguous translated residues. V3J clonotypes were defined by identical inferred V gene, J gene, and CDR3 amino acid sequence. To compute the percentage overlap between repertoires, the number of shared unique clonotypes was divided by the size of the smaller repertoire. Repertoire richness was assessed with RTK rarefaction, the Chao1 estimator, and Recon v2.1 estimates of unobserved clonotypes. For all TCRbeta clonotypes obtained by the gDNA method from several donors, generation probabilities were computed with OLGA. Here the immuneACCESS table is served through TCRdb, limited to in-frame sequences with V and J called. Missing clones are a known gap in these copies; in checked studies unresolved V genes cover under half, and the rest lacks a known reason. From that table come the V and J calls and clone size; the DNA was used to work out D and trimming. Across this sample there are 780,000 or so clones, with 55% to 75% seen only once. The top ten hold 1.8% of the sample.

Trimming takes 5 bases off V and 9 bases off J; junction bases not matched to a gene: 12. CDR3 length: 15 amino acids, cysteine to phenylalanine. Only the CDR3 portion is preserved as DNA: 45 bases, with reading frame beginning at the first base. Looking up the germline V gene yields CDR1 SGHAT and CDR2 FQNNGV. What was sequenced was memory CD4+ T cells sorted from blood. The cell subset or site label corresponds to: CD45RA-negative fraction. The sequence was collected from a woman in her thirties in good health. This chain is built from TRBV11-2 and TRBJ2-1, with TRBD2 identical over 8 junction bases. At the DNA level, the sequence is TGTGCCAGCAGCCCAGGGGCACTAGCGGTTGGTGAGCAGTTCTTC. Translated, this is CASSPGALAVGEQFF.